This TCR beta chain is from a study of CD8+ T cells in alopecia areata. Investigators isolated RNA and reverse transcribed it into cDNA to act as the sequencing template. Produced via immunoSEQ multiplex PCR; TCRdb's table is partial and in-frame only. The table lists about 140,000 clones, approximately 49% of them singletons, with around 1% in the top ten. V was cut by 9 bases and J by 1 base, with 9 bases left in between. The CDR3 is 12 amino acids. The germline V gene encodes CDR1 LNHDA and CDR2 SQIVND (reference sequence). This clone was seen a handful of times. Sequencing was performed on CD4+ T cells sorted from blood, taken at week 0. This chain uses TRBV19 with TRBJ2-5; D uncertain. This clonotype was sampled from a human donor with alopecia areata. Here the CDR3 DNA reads TGTGCCAGCGGCGGATTCCAAGAGACCCAGTACTTC. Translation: CASGGFQETQYF.